Presented here are 16 T cell receptor beta chains from one specimen sequenced in a study of type 1 regulatory T cells. Their specific antigens are unknown. TCRdb ran MiXCR on the reads and lists one entry per CDR3 protein. The data show approximately 25,000 distinct CDR3 sequences, less than 50% seen once. Sequencing used cultured T cells, either the whole culture or a sorted T cell fraction (not recorded which). All receptors come from a human donor in good health.

This clonotype has a handful of counts. The CDR3 bases are TGTGCCACCAGCAGACCGGACGGAAGAGAGACCCAGTACTTC. Its protein is CATSRPDGRETQYF. This rearrangement joins TRBV15 to TRBJ2-5; D not certain. CDR1 LNHNV and CDR2 YYDKDF come from the germline V gene (reference sequence). Trimming shortened V by 2 bases and J by 4 bases, and 11 bases separated the two germline ends. This CDR3 has 14 amino acids.

This rearrangement joins TRBV20-1 to TRBJ1-4; D not resolved. The V gene lost 5 bases and the J gene lost 6 bases, with 16 bases spanning the gap. The CDR3 consists of 14 residues. CDR1 is DFQATT and CDR2 is SNEGSKA in the germline V gene (reference sequence). CDR3 bases: TGCAGTGCTCGGCGGGTCCTACTCCATGAAAAACTGTTTTTT. Residues: CSARRVLLHEKLFF.

Relative to its sample, this clonotype is medium-sized (0.01 to 0.1%). The chain combines TRBV27 with TRBJ1-4, with 7 bases aligning to TRBD1. This CDR3 contains 17 residues. V was pared by 7 bases and J by 2 bases, with 13 bases of the junction left unmatched. The germline gives CDR1 MNHEY, CDR2 SMNVEV (reference sequence). The CDR3 is CASKSTGRSITNEKLFF. Here the CDR3 DNA reads TGTGCCAGCAAATCGACAGGGAGAAGCATCACTAATGAAAAACTGTTTTTT.

This clonotype was counted only a few times. The V and J genes are TRBV7-2 and TRBJ2-2; D gene ambiguous. The CDR3 is made up of 15 amino acids. From germline, CDR1 is SGHTA and CDR2 FQGNSA. The germline V and J ends were trimmed by 5 bases and 5 bases, with 15 bases remaining between them. The CDR3 DNA reads as TGTGCCAGCAGCCCCTTAGCCAAACAGACCGGGGAGCTGTTTTTT. Residues: CASSPLAKQTGELFF.

The genes are TRBV29-1 and TRBJ1-2; maybe TRBD1 (6 bases). V was pared by 8 bases and J by 4 bases, with 14 bases between. Germline V gives CDR1 SQVTM, CDR2 ANQGSEA. CDR3 size: 12 residues. CDR3: CSFQDRSYGYTF. CDR3 DNA sequence: TGCAGCTTCCAAGACAGGTCCTATGGCTACACCTTC.

This clonotype was picked up one time. The rearrangement joins TRBV2 to TRBJ2-2; a weak D match, TRBD1 (5 bases). V was clipped by 4 bases and J by 4 bases, with 19 bases between them. The CDR3 spans 17 residues. Germline V CDR1 and CDR2: SNHLY, FYNNEI. The CDR3 bases are TGTGCCAGCAGTGCCCTCACAGGAAGGCGAGGCACCGGGGAGCTGTTTTTT. Encoded protein: CASSALTGRRGTGELFF.

The V call is TRBV12-3 or TRBV12-4, the J call TRBJ1-5; maybe TRBD1 (6 bases). CDR3 length: 14 amino acids. V dropped 7 bases and J dropped 1 base, with 11 bases sitting between them. The CDR3 coding sequence is TGTGCCAGCACAGAGGGGGGGAGCAATCAGCCCCAGCATTTT. Its protein is CASTEGGSNQPQHF.

The rearrangement links TRBV2 to TRBJ2-5; D possibly corresponds to TRBD1 (6 bases). This CDR3 spans 16 amino acids. Germline CDR1 reads SNHLY; CDR2 reads FYNNEI. The V gene lost 0 bases and the J gene lost 7 bases, with 18 bases spanning the gap. The CDR3 reads CASSEALDRPSWTQYF. In DNA, the CDR3 is TGTGCCAGCAGTGAAGCGCTGGACAGACCTTCATGGACCCAGTACTTC.

At least ten counts were recorded for this clonotype. The gene calls are TRBV27 and TRBJ1-1; the D gene is possibly TRBD1 (6 bases). In germline, CDR1 is MNHEY, CDR2 SMNVEV (reference sequence). This CDR3 comprises 16 residues. The ends were cut back, 2 bases at V and 7 bases at J, with 20 bases in the middle. Here the CDR3 DNA reads TGTGCCAGCAGTTTAGCACTCGGGGCAGGGGAGGGTGAAGCTTTCTTT. Residues: CASSLALGAGEGEAFF.

With regard to this clonotype: With a much larger clone just one base away, this may be a read error. The rearrangement links TRBV30 to TRBJ2-2; TRBD1 or TRBD2 may be the D gene (5 bases each). CDR1 and CDR2 from the germline V gene are GTSNPN and SVGIG (reference sequence). The CDR3 sequence is 14 residues long. The CDR3 loop is CAGSGQGFTGELFF. The DNA for the CDR3 is TGTGCCGGGAGTGGGCAGGGATTCACCGGGGAGCTGTTTTTT.

This clonotype was counted a few times. The rearrangement links TRBV29-1 to TRBJ2-3, with D perhaps being TRBD1 or TRBD2 (5 bases each). V was pared by 4 bases and J by 3 bases, with 8 bases between. Germline V gives CDR1 SQVTM, CDR2 ANQGSEA. CDR3 length equals 12 residues. This CDR3 is CSVAGATDTQYF. CDR3 nucleotides: TGCAGCGTTGCCGGGGCTACAGATACGCAGTATTTT.

Ten or more counts support this clonotype. The CDR3 DNA sequence: TGTGCCAGCAGCGTAGGGAGGGGGGGAGTTATGAACACTGAAGCTTTCTTT. Translated, it gives CASSVGRGGVMNTEAFF. The genes are TRBV9 and TRBJ1-1, with D perhaps TRBD1 (6 bases). The CDR3 covers 17 residues. V was clipped by 0 bases and J by 0 bases, with 15 bases between them. The V gene's germline CDR1 is SGDLS and CDR2 YYNGEE. The variable domain in full, completed from reference TRBV9 and TRBJ1-1, reads DSGVTQTPKHLITATGQRVTLRCSPRSGDLSVYWYQQSLDQGLQFLIQYYNGEERAKGNILERFSAQQFPDLHSELNLSSLELGDSALYFCASSVGRGGVMNTEAFFGQGTRLTVV.

As concerns this clonotype: A much larger clone lies a single base off, so this may be a read error. The V and J genes are TRBV6-1 and TRBJ1-2; perhaps TRBD1 as D (6 bases). In germline, CDR1 is MNHNS, CDR2 SASEGT. The CDR3 loop spans 15 amino acids. Trimming took 6 bases from V and 8 from J, leaving 22 bases between them. The CDR3 DNA sequence: TGTGCCAGCAGACCCCCCGGACAGAGAGAGGGCGGCTACACCTTC. Translating it yields CASRPPGQREGGYTF.

The chain combines TRBV5-1 with TRBJ2-5; 11 bases fit TRBD2. The CDR3 consists of 15 residues. CDR1 and CDR2 from the germline V gene are SGHRS and YFSETQ. After removal of 3 bases from V and 1 base from J, the junction contained 2 bases not matched to a gene. The CDR3 nucleotides read TGCGCCAGCAGCTACGGGACTAGCGGCCAAGAGACCCAGTACTTC. Translated: CASSYGTSGQETQYF. Together with reference TRBV5-1 and TRBJ2-5, the CDR3 gives the full variable domain: KAGVTQTPRYLIKTRGQQVTLSCSPISGHRSVSWYQQTPGQGLQFLFEYFSETQRNKGNFPGRFSGRQFSNSRSEMNVSTLELGDSALYLCASSYGTSGQETQYFGPGTRLLVL.

This sequence joins TRBV4-1 and TRBJ1-1; no definite D call. The CDR3 is 14 residues long. From germline, CDR1 is MGHRA and CDR2 YSYEKL. V lost 4 bases and J lost 0, with 9 bases in between. CDR3 amino acids: CASSLTPMNTEAFF. The CDR3 DNA sequence: TGCGCCAGCAGCCTAACACCCATGAACACTGAAGCTTTCTTT.

This clonotype was recorded at least ten times. The chain employs TRBV6-5 and TRBJ1-3; the D gene is possibly TRBD1 (5 bases). Trimming took 6 bases from V and 4 from J, leaving 13 bases between them. This CDR3 has 14 residues. Per the germline V gene, CDR1 is MNHEY and CDR2 is SVGAGI. As DNA, the CDR3 is TGTGCCAGCAGACCTCCGGGGCCCGGAAACACCATATATTTT. Translated, it gives CASRPPGPGNTIYF.